A single T cell receptor (beta chain) is shown here with its context. These data belong to a study of CD8+ T cells in alopecia areata. Treatment given: oral pan-JAK inhibitor, 5-10 mg twice daily. RNA extraction and reverse transcription yielded cDNA as sequencing template. The assay was immunoSEQ multiplex PCR, and TCRdb's table has in-frame clones only and misses some. The sample includes about 140,000 clones, around 83% seen only once; the top ten take over 10%. Germline V gene sequence: CDR1 MGHDK, CDR2 SYGVNS. The CDR3 spans 14 residues. V shed 4 bases and J 1 base; nucleotides not matched to a gene: 2.

Sequencing used CD8+ T cells sorted from blood, obtained at week 4, from a patient treated with tofacitinib. V and J are TRBV25-1 and TRBJ2-5, with TRBD2 identical over 8 bases. The origin of this receptor is a human donor with alopecia areata. The CDR3: CASSARGGQETQYF. The CDR3 DNA follows: TGTGCCAGCAGTGCCCGGGGGGGCCAAGAGACCCAGTACTTC.